This is a list of T cell receptor beta chains from one sample in a study of blood T cell repertoires in COVID-19. Measured with immunoSEQ multiplex PCR; TCRdb has only the in-frame clones, and not every one. Altogether under 500,000 clones are present, 80% to 90% being singletons, with the ten largest covering 4% to 5.5%. Source material: peripheral blood. The origin of the receptors is a woman aged 30 to 39 with acute or convalescent COVID-19. Both conserved end residues are part of each CDR3. The D gene is left open where the match is weak. Not all rows give a size; the values are once, few, many and, for expanded clones, a class.

j_gene | abundance | v_gene | d_gene | CDR3aa | CDR3nt
TRBJ1-1 | few | TRBV3-1/TRBV3-2 | TRBD1 | CASSLRDRSTEAFF | TGTGCCAGCAGCCTCAGGGACAGATCCACTGAAGCTTTCTTT
TRBJ1-1 | - | TRBV9 | - | CASTPRAGDWGTEAFF | TGTGCCAGCACCCCTCGGGCAGGGGATTGGGGGACTGAAGCTTTCTTT
TRBJ1-4 | - | TRBV12-3/TRBV12-4 | - | CASSPPGSEKLFF | TGTGCCAGCAGCCCCCCGGGGAGTGAAAAACTGTTTTTT
TRBJ1-3 | - | TRBV28 | TRBD1 | CASRPTGASSGNTIYF | TGTGCCAGCAGACCAACAGGGGCGAGCTCTGGAAACACCATATATTTT
TRBJ1-4 | - | TRBV9 | - | CASSVAGLPSEKLFF | TGTGCCAGCAGCGTAGCCGGTTTACCCTCTGAAAAACTGTTTTTT
TRBJ2-3 | once | TRBV9 | - | CASSVTNRDTDTQYF | TGTGCCAGCAGCGTGACGAACAGGGACACAGATACGCAGTATTTT
TRBJ2-3 | once | TRBV7-2 | - | CASSIATGRTDTQYF | TGTGCCAGCAGCATAGCGACAGGCCGCACAGATACGCAGTATTTT
TRBJ1-1 | - | TRBV24-1 | - | CATSGNREGTEAFF | TGTGCCACCAGTGGAAACAGGGAGGGCACTGAAGCTTTCTTT
TRBJ2-5 | - | TRBV19 | TRBD2 | CASSGLAGGGTQYF | TGTGCCAGTAGCGGACTAGCGGGGGGAGGGACCCAGTACTTC
TRBJ2-7 | - | TRBV4-1 | - | CASSQVPGTSVYEQYF | TGCGCCAGCAGCCAGGTCCCCGGGACATCCGTCTACGAGCAGTACTTC
TRBJ1-1 | once | TRBV7-9 | TRBD1 | CASSLAVTGGTEAFF | TGTGCCAGCAGCTTAGCGGTGACAGGGGGCACTGAAGCTTTCTTT
TRBJ2-2 | - | TRBV25-1 | - | CASSEWGDGGELFF | TGTGCCAGCAGTGAATGGGGGGATGGCGGGGAGCTGTTTTTT
TRBJ2-3 | - | TRBV9 | - | CASSAGRRGGTDTQYF | TGTGCCAGCAGCGCCGGGAGAAGGGGTGGCACAGATACGCAGTATTTT
TRBJ2-7 | - | TRBV7-6 | - | CASSTMSGSYEQYF | TGTGCCAGCAGCACAATGTCAGGGTCCTACGAGCAGTACTTC
TRBJ1-1 | - | TRBV24-1 | TRBD1 | CATSDLTGVDTEAFF | TGTGCCACCAGTGATTTGACAGGGGTTGACACTGAAGCTTTCTTT
TRBJ2-1 | once | TRBV5-4 | - | CASSSSGLWQRYNEQFF | TGTGCCAGCAGCTCTTCTGGTTTGTGGCAGCGGTACAATGAGCAGTTCTTC
TRBJ2-4 | - | TRBV5-1 | TRBD1 | CASSLGGDREDQYF | TGCGCCAGCAGCTTGGGGGGTGACAGGGAAGATCAGTACTTC
TRBJ2-1 | few | TRBV24-1 | TRBD1 | CATSEPGTGSKVEQFF | TGTGCCACCAGTGAACCTGGGACAGGGTCTAAGGTTGAGCAGTTCTTC
TRBJ2-1 | - | TRBV9 | TRBD1 | CASSVSGQGQNEQFF | TGTGCCAGCAGCGTTTCTGGACAGGGACAGAATGAGCAGTTCTTC
TRBJ2-3 | - | TRBV5-1 | TRBD2 | CASSPALAGASTDTQYF | TGCGCCAGCAGCCCTGCACTAGCGGGGGCTAGCACAGATACGCAGTATTTT
TRBJ2-2 | once | TRBV27 | - | CASSFLGGLNTGELFF | TGTGCCAGCAGTTTTCTAGGGGGTTTGAACACCGGGGAGCTGTTTTTT
TRBJ2-7 | - | TRBV11-2 | - | CASSSFGAAAYEQYF | TGTGCCAGCAGCTCCTTTGGGGCAGCCGCCTACGAGCAGTACTTC
TRBJ2-1 | - | TRBV21-1 | - | CASSKYRQGGYNEQFF | TGTGCCAGCAGCAAATACAGACAGGGAGGCTACAATGAGCAGTTCTTC
TRBJ2-7 | - | TRBV11-3 | - | CASSLSPLYEQYF | TGTGCCAGCAGCTTATCCCCCCTCTACGAGCAGTACTTC
TRBJ1-6 | - | TRBV3-1/TRBV3-2 | - | CASSLGTRSSYNSPLHF | TGTGCCAGCAGCCTGGGGACTAGAAGCTCCTATAATTCACCCCTCCACTTT
TRBJ1-2 | - | TRBV11-3 | - | CASRAQAARGYTF | TGTGCCAGCAGGGCGCAGGCTGCTCGAGGCTACACCTTC
TRBJ1-1 | few | TRBV6-1 | - | CASSDPGYTEAFF | TGTGCCAGCAGTGACCCGGGATACACTGAAGCTTTCTTT
TRBJ1-6 | - | TRBV2 | TRBD1 | CASRSQGAVSPLHF | TGTGCCAGCAGATCACAGGGGGCCGTTTCACCCCTCCACTTT
TRBJ2-2 | - | TRBV10-3 | TRBD1 | CAISGDRGLGELFF | TGTGCCATCAGTGGGGACAGGGGTCTCGGGGAGCTGTTTTTT
TRBJ2-4 | - | TRBV6-5 | - | CASTTPHEGDIQYF | TGTGCCAGTACCACGCCCCACGAAGGGGACATTCAGTACTTC
TRBJ2-2 | - | TRBV9 | TRBD2 | CASSGNGTSHGELFF | TGTGCCAGCAGCGGGAACGGGACTAGCCACGGGGAGCTGTTTTTT
TRBJ1-1 | - | TRBV6-2/TRBV6-3 | - | CASSYSKNTEAFF | TGTGCCAGCAGTTATAGCAAGAACACTGAAGCTTTCTTT
TRBJ2-2 | - | TRBV4-1 | - | CASSPGPSAPGELFF | TGCGCCAGCAGCCCCGGCCCTTCAGCGCCCGGGGAGCTGTTTTTT
TRBJ1-5 | - | TRBV10-3 | - | CAISGEGAQPQHF | TGTGCCATCTCGGGGGAAGGGGCCCAGCCCCAGCATTTT
TRBJ2-7 | once | TRBV4-1 | TRBD1 | CASSQGTGSEYEQYF | TGCGCCAGCAGCCAAGGGACAGGGTCGGAATACGAGCAGTACTTC
TRBJ2-7 | few | TRBV2 | - | CASSYMGGSYEQYF | TGTGCCAGCAGCTATATGGGGGGCTCCTACGAGCAGTACTTC
TRBJ1-1 | - | TRBV18 | TRBD1 | CASSETGGRTEAFF | TGTGCCAGCTCAGAGACAGGGGGTCGGACTGAAGCTTTCTTT
TRBJ1-4 | - | TRBV15 | - | CATSTTARNEKLFF | TGTGCCACCAGCACGACAGCTCGTAATGAAAAACTGTTTTTT
TRBJ1-6 | - | TRBV19 | TRBD1 | CASKTGTENSPLHF | TGTGCCAGTAAGACTGGGACAGAGAATTCACCCCTCCACTTT
TRBJ2-1 | once | TRBV27 | - | CASQGTISRNEQFF | TGTGCCAGCCAGGGGACCATCAGTCGGAATGAGCAGTTCTTC
TRBJ2-5 | - | TRBV9 | TRBD2 | CASSVAPSGGSRETQYF | TGTGCCAGCAGCGTAGCTCCTAGCGGGGGTTCGCGGGAGACCCAGTACTTC
TRBJ2-1 | - | TRBV10-3 | TRBD2 | CAISPGPNPGLAFF | TGTGCCATCAGTCCCGGGCCAAATCCCGGACTAGCTTTCTTC
TRBJ2-3 | - | TRBV6-1 | TRBD2 | CASSAALAGRADTQYF | TGTGCCAGCAGTGCCGCTCTAGCGGGGCGGGCAGATACGCAGTATTTT
TRBJ1-1 | once | TRBV27 | - | CASSVGGPTEAFF | TGTGCCAGCAGTGTCGGAGGGCCCACTGAAGCTTTCTTT
TRBJ1-1 | once | TRBV6-5 | TRBD1 | CASGTEGNFF | TGTGCCAGCGGGACAGAGGGGAATTTCTTT
TRBJ2-7 | - | TRBV10-2 | - | CATGTNQIYEQYF | TGCGCCACCGGGACAAATCAAATCTACGAGCAGTACTTC
TRBJ2-7 | - | TRBV7-6 | TRBD2 | CASSLLSGNAYEQYF | TGTGCCAGCAGCTTACTTAGCGGGAATGCCTACGAGCAGTACTTC